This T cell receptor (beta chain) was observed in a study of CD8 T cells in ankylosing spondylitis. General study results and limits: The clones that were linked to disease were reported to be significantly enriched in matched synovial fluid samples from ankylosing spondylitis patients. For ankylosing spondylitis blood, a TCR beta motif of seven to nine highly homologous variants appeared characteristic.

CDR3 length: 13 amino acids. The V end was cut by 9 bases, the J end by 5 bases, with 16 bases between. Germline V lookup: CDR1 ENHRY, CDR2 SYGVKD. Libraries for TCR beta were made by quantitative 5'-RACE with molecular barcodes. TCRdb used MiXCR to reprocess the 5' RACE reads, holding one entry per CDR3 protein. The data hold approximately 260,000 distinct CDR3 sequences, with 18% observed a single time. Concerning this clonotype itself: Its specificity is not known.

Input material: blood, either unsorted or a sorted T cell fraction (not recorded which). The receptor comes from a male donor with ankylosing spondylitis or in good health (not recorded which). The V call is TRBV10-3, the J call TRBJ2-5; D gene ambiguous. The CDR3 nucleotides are TGTGCCATGGCGGACCCCAACGGGGAGACCCAGTACTTC. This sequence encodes CAMADPNGETQYF.